These 22 T cell receptor beta chains were all obtained from the same sample, sequenced in a study of cytomegalovirus exposure and HLA in healthy donors. It was with 60 Vbeta and 13 Jbeta primers that the PCR ran. TCRdb's table, derived via immunoSEQ multiplex PCR, lists solely in-frame clones and lacks some. This table has around 110,000 clones, 70% to 85% appearing once. Sequencing was done on a sample of PBMCs. These receptors were taken from a boy younger than 18 in good health and CMV-seronegative.

This chain uses TRBV7-9 with TRBJ1-1; maybe TRBD1 (5 bases). This CDR3 contains 16 residues. With 0 bases removed from V and 4 bases from J, the gap between germline ends came to 15 bases. The germline V gene has CDR1 SEHNR and CDR2 FQNEAQ (reference sequence). CDR3 nucleotide sequence: TGTGCCAGCAGCTTAGCGGAGAGGGGAGGATTCACTGAAGCTTTCTTT. Translation gives CASSLAERGGFTEAFF. Filled out from reference TRBV7-9 and TRBJ1-1, the complete variable domain reads DTGVSQNPRHKITKRGQNVTFRCDPISEHNRLYWYRQTLGQGPEFLTYFQNEAQLEKSRLLSDRFSAERPKGSFSTLEIQRTEQGDSAMYLCASSLAERGGFTEAFFGQGTRLTVV.

This clone was seen a few times. This chain links TRBV20-1 with TRBJ1-1, with D unclear. The CDR3 length is 11 residues. Germline loops: CDR1 DFQATT, CDR2 SNEGSKA (reference sequence). V gave up 3 bases and J gave up 3 bases, with 5 bases separating them. CDR3 protein: CSARRDTEAFF. As DNA, the CDR3 is TGCAGTGCTAGGCGGGACACTGAAGCTTTCTTT.

This chain links TRBV28 with TRBJ1-5; tentative D call: TRBD1 (6 bases). CDR1 and CDR2 (germline): MDHEN, SYDVKM. The CDR3 loop spans 19 amino acids. V lost 5 bases and J lost 0, with 23 bases in between. As DNA, the CDR3 is TGTGCCAGCAGTCCCTATACAGGGCGTAAGTGGAATAGCAATCAGCCCCAGCATTTT. Protein product: CASSPYTGRKWNSNQPQHF.

This chain uses TRBV30 with TRBJ2-2, with D unresolved. The CDR3 spans 14 residues. The germline CDR1 and CDR2 sequences are GTSNPN and SVGIG (reference sequence). V was cut by 0 bases and J by 6 bases, with 11 bases left in between. The CDR3 nucleotides read TGTGCCTGGAGTGTATTTAGAGAGTCCGGGGAGCTGTTTTTT. This gives the protein CAWSVFRESGELFF. The whole variable domain, filled in from reference TRBV30 and TRBJ2-2, reads SQTIHQWPATLVQPVGSPLSLECTVEGTSNPNLYWYRQAAGRGLQLLFYSVGIGQISSEVPQNLSASRPQDRQFILSSKKLLLSDSGFYLCAWSVFRESGELFFGEGSRLTVL.

The chain has TRBV7-9 and TRBJ2-1, with D perhaps TRBD2 (5 bases). This CDR3 is built from 13 residues. V dropped 5 bases and J dropped 7 bases, with 12 bases sitting between them. The V gene's germline CDR1 is SEHNR and CDR2 FQNEAQ (reference sequence). The CDR3 is CASSPAGGNEQFF. As DNA, the CDR3 is TGTGCCAGCAGCCCCGCCGGAGGAAATGAGCAGTTCTTC.

The chain carries TRBV7-6 and TRBJ2-7; TRBD1 aligns across 7 bases. The CDR3 is 15 residues long. Germline V gene data show CDR1 as SGHVS and CDR2 as FNYEAQ. Germline trimming cut 1 base from V and 0 bases from J; bases unmatched to any gene: 3. The CDR3 nucleotides read TGTGCCAGCAGCTTAGACAGGGGCCCCTCCTACGAGCAGTACTTC. It yields the protein CASSLDRGPSYEQYF.

This chain links TRBV25-1 with TRBJ2-2; D call uncertain. Trimming took 3 bases from V and 5 from J, leaving 7 bases between them. The germline V gene has CDR1 MGHDK and CDR2 SYGVNS. The CDR3 loop spans 13 amino acids. The CDR3 here is CASSEFLTGELFF. The CDR3 DNA is TGTGCCAGCAGTGAGTTTCTTACCGGGGAGCTGTTTTTT.

This sequence joins TRBV7-9 and TRBJ2-2, with D perhaps TRBD2 (6 bases). Trimming took off 1 base at V and 5 bases at J, with 8 bases between the two ends. The CDR3 covers 14 residues. The germline gives CDR1 SEHNR, CDR2 FQNEAQ (reference sequence). CDR3 bases: TGTGCCAGCAGCTTAGGGAGGGAAACCGGGGAGCTGTTTTTT. Amino acid sequence: CASSLGRETGELFF.

V gene TRBV27 combines with J gene TRBJ2-1; D possibly corresponds to TRBD1 (5 bases). The length of the CDR3 is 15 residues. Germline V CDR1 and CDR2: MNHEY, SMNVEV (reference sequence). V shed 7 bases and J shed 5 bases, with 18 bases lying between them. CDR3 DNA: TGTGCCAGCAAAGACTTCACGCAGGGTAACAATGAGCAGTTCTTC. Translated, it gives CASKDFTQGNNEQFF.

The V call is TRBV2, the J call TRBJ1-6, with no clear D. The ends were cut back, 5 bases at V and 8 bases at J, with 4 bases in the middle. The CDR3 runs to 11 residues. The germline CDR1 and CDR2 sequences are SNHLY and FYNNEI. The CDR3 bases are TGTGCCAGCAGTTATCATTCACCCCTCCACTTT. Translating it yields CASSYHSPLHF. Using reference TRBV2 and TRBJ1-6 for the parts outside the CDR3, the full variable domain is EPEVTQTPSHQVTQMGQEVILRCVPISNHLYFYWYRQILGQKVEFLVSFYNNEISEKSEIFDDQFSVERPDGSNFTLKIRSTKLEDSAMYFCASSYHSPLHFGNGTRLTVT.

V and J are TRBV4-1 and TRBJ1-3, with D uncertain. Looked up from germline, CDR1 is MGHRA and CDR2 is YSYEKL. The CDR3 has 18 residues. V was pared by 1 base and J by 4 bases, with 20 bases between. As DNA, the CDR3 is TGCGCCAGCAGCCAAGTTGATCTCGGACTCCGAACGGGAAACACCATATATTTT. It codes for CASSQVDLGLRTGNTIYF.

This sequence joins TRBV29-1 and TRBJ1-2; D not certain. The germline V gene has CDR1 SQVTM and CDR2 ANQGSEA. Trimming pared 7 bases from V and 4 bases from J, leaving 13 bases between. The CDR3 consists of 12 residues. In DNA, the CDR3 is TGCAGCGGGGGAGGGCAGCCCTATGGCTACACCTTC. Protein sequence: CSGGGQPYGYTF.

The rearrangement joins TRBV5-4 to TRBJ2-7; 7 bases match TRBD2. V shed 2 bases, J shed 2 bases, and the junction held 7 bases outside the gene matches. Germline CDR1 SGHNT, CDR2 YYREEE (reference sequence). The length of the CDR3 is 15 residues. The CDR3 nucleotides read TGTGCCAGCAGCTTAGGGGCGAGCGGGACCTACGAGCAGTACTTC. Its translation is CASSLGASGTYEQYF. The full variable domain, with the rest looked up from reference TRBV5-4 and TRBJ2-7, is ETGVTQSPTHLIKTRGQQVTLRCSSQSGHNTVSWYQQALGQGPQFIFQYYREEENGRGNFPPRFSGLQFPNYSSELNVNALELDDSALYLCASSLGASGTYEQYFGPGTRLTVT.

The chain links TRBV4-1 to TRBJ1-5; possibly TRBD1 for D (5 bases). Germline values: CDR1 MGHRA, CDR2 YSYEKL. CDR3 length equals 14 residues. V lost 4 bases and J 7 bases, leaving 14 bases between the germline ends. The CDR3 DNA reads TGCGCCAGCAGCCCCCGGACCGGGGGACAGCCCCAGCATTTT. It specifies CASSPRTGGQPQHF.

The chain links TRBV10-3 to TRBJ1-5; 7 bases fit TRBD1. Germline values: CDR1 ENHRY, CDR2 SYGVKD. With V trimmed by 1 base and J by 7 bases, 7 bases remained unmatched. This CDR3 spans 15 amino acids. The CDR3 region is CAISEYLTQGQPQHF. Written as DNA, the CDR3 is TGTGCCATCAGTGAGTACCTAACACAGGGGCAGCCCCAGCATTTT.

The chain recombines TRBV7-9 with TRBJ1-2, with TRBD1 identical over 8 bases. Germline lookup yields CDR1 SEHNR and CDR2 FQNEAQ (reference sequence). Germline trimming cut 4 bases from V and 6 bases from J; bases unmatched to any gene: 13. The CDR3 loop spans 16 amino acids. In nucleotides, the CDR3 is TGTGCCAGCAGCTCTAGATATATGGACAGGGATGATGGCTACACCTTC. As protein: CASSSRYMDRDDGYTF.

This clone showed up just once. The chain combines TRBV9 with TRBJ2-5; the match to TRBD2 covers 9 bases. Germline CDR1 and CDR2: SGDLS and YYNGEE. The CDR3 spans 14 residues. V shed 2 bases, J shed 9 bases, and the junction held 8 bases outside the gene matches. The CDR3 loop is CASSVGLAHPPQYF. The CDR3 region has the DNA TGTGCCAGCAGCGTGGGACTAGCACACCCCCCCCAGTACTTC.

The chain carries TRBV6-5 and TRBJ2-3, with D uncertain. V lost 6 bases to trimming and J lost 0 bases, with 4 bases between them. Germline V lookup: CDR1 MNHEY, CDR2 SVGAGI. The CDR3 is 12 amino acids. CDR3 in DNA: TGTGCCAGCAGAGCTAGCACAGATACGCAGTATTTT. Its translation is CASRASTDTQYF.

CDR3 DNA: TGTGCCAGCAGCTTTATCGAGACGGGGAGCGATGGCTACACCTTC. As protein: CASSFIETGSDGYTF. This chain uses TRBV27 with TRBJ1-2; D is unresolved. The CDR3 length is 15 residues. V lost 6 bases and J lost 6, with 20 bases in between. CDR1 and CDR2 from the germline V gene are MNHEY and SMNVEV (reference sequence).

The genes are TRBV5-1 and TRBJ1-5; D is perhaps TRBD1 (6 bases). The V end lost 0 bases, the J end lost 1 base, and 8 bases lay between the germline ends. CDR3 length: 15 amino acids. Germline-derived CDR1 and CDR2 are SGHRS and YFSETQ. CDR3 nucleotide sequence: TGCGCCAGCAGCTTGGGGCAGGGGAGCAATCAGCCCCAGCATTTT. This codes for CASSLGQGSNQPQHF.

The chain carries TRBV7-3 and TRBJ2-2; no definite D call. The CDR3 runs to 15 residues. The V end was cut by 1 base, the J end by 5 bases, with 11 bases between. Germline CDR1 SGHTA, CDR2 FQGTGA. CDR3 in amino acids: CASSLKASSTGELFF. CDR3 nucleotides: TGTGCCAGCAGCTTAAAGGCTAGTTCTACCGGGGAGCTGTTTTTT.

The genes are TRBV12-5 and TRBJ2-2; the D gene is possibly TRBD2 (5 bases). V gave up 0 bases and J gave up 8 bases, with 10 bases separating them. This CDR3 has 14 residues. The germline gives CDR1 LGHNT, CDR2 FRNRAP. The CDR3 DNA reads TGTGCTAGTGGTTTGGTACTAGGAGTGGGGGAGCTGTTTTTT. Translation gives CASGLVLGVGELFF.